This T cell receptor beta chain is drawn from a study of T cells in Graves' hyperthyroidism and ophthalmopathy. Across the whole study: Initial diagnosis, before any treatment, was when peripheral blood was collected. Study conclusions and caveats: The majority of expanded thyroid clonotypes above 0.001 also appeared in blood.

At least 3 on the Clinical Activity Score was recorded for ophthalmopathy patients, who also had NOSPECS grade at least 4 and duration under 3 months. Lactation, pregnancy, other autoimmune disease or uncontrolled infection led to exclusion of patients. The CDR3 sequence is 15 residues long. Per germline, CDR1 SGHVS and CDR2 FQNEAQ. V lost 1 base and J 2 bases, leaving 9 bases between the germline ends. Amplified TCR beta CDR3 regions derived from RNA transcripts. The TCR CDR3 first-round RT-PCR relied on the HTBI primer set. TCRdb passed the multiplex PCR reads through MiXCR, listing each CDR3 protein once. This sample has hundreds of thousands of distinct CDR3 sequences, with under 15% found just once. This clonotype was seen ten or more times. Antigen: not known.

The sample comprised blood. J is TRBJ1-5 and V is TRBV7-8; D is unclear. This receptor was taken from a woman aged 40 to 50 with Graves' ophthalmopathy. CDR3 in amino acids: CASSLGYRGNQPQHF. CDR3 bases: TGTGCCAGCAGCTTAGGTTATCGGGGCAATCAGCCCCAGCATTTT.